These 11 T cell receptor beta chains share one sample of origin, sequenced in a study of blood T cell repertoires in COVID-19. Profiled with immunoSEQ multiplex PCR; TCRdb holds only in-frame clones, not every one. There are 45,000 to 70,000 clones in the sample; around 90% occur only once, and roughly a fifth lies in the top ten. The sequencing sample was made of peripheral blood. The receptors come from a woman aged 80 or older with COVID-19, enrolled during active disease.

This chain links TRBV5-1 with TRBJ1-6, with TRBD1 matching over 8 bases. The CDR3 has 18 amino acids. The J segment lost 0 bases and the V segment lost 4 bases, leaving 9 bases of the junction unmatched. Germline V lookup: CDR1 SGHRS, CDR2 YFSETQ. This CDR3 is CASSPGQGRGSYNSPLHF. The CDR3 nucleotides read TGCGCCAGCAGCCCAGGACAGGGTAGGGGCTCCTATAATTCACCCCTCCACTTT. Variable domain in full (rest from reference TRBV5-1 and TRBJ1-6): KAGVTQTPRYLIKTRGQQVTLSCSPISGHRSVSWYQQTPGQGLQFLFEYFSETQRNKGNFPGRFSGRQFSNSRSEMNVSTLELGDSALYLCASSPGQGRGSYNSPLHFGNGTRLTVT.

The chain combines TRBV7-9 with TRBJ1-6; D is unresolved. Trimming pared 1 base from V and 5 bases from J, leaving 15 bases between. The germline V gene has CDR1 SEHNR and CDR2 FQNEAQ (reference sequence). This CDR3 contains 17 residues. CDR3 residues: CASSLGGGAADNSPLHF. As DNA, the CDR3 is TGTGCCAGCAGCTTAGGAGGCGGAGCGGCGGATAATTCACCCCTCCACTTT.

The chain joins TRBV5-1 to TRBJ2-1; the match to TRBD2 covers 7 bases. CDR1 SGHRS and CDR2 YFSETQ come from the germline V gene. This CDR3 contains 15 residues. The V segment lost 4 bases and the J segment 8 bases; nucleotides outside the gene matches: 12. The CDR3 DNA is TGCGCCAGCAGCCCTGGACTAGGAGGAAGAGATGAGCAGTTCTTC. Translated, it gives CASSPGLGGRDEQFF.

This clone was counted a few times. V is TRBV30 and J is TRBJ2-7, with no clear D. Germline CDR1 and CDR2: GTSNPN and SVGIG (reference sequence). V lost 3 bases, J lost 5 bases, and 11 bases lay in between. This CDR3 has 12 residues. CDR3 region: CAWRHKLDEQYF. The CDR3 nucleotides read TGTGCCTGGAGGCATAAATTAGACGAGCAGTACTTC.

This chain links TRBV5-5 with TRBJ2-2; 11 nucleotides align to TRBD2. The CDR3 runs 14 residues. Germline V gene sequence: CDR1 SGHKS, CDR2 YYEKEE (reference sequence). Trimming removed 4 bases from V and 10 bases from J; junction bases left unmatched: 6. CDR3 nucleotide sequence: TGTGCCAGCAGCGGAACTAGCGGGGGACTGGAGCTGTTTTTT. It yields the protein CASSGTSGGLELFF.

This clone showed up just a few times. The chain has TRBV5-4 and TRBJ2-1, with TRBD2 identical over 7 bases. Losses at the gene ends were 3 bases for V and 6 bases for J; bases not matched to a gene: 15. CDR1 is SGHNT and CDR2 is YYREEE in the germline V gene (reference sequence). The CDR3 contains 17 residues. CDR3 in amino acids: CASSYPSGADNLNEQFF. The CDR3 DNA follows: TGTGCCAGCAGCTACCCTAGCGGTGCCGACAACCTCAATGAGCAGTTCTTC.

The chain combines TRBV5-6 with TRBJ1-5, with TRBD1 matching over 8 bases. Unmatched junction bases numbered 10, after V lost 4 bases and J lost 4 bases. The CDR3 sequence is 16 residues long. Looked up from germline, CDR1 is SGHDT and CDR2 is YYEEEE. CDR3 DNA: TGTGCCAGCAGCCGGAGAGGACAGGGAATTAATCAGCCCCAGCATTTT. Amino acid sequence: CASSRRGQGINQPQHF.

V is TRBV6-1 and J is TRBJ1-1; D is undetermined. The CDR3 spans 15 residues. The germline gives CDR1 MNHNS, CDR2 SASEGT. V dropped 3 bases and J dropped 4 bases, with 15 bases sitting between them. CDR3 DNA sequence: TGTGCCAGCAGTGAGGGTGGTCAGGATGCCACTGAAGCTTTCTTT. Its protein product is CASSEGGQDATEAFF.

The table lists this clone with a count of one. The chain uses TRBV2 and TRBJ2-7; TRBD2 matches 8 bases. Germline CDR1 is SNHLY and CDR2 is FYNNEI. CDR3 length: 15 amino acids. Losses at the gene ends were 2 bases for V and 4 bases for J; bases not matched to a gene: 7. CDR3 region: CASSESSGALYEQYF. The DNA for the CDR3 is TGTGCCAGCAGTGAAAGTAGCGGGGCCCTTTACGAGCAGTACTTC. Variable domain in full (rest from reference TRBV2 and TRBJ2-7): EPEVTQTPSHQVTQMGQEVILRCVPISNHLYFYWYRQILGQKVEFLVSFYNNEISEKSEIFDDQFSVERPDGSNFTLKIRSTKLEDSAMYFCASSESSGALYEQYFGPGTRLTVT.

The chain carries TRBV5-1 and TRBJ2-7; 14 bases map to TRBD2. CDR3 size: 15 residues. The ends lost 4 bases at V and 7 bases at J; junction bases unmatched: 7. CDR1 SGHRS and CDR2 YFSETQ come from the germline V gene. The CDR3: CASSPGTSGSEEQYF. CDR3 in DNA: TGCGCCAGCAGCCCCGGGACTAGCGGGAGTGAAGAGCAGTACTTC. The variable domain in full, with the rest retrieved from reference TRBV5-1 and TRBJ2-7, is KAGVTQTPRYLIKTRGQQVTLSCSPISGHRSVSWYQQTPGQGLQFLFEYFSETQRNKGNFPGRFSGRQFSNSRSEMNVSTLELGDSALYLCASSPGTSGSEEQYFGPGTRLTVT.

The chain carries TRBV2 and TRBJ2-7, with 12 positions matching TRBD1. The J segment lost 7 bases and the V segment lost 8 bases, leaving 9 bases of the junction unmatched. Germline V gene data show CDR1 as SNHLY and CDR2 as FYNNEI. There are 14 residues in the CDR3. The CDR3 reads CASASGTGGREQYF. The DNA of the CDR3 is TGTGCCAGCGCGTCCGGGACAGGGGGCCGGGAGCAGTACTTC.